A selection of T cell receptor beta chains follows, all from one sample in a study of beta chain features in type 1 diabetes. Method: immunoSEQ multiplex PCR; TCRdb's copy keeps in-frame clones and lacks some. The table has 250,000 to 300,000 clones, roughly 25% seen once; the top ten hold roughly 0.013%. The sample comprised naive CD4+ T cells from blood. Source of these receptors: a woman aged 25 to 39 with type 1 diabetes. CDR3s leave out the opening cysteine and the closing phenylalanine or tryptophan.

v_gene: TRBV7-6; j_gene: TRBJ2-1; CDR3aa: ASSHLGSEQF
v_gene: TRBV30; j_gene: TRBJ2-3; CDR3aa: AWRDPGRDTDTQY
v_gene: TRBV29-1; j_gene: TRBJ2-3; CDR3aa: SVTGKRETDTQY
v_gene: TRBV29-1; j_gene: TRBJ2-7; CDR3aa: SVLDRGHEQY
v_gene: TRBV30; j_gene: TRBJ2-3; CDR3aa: AWRQGGTDTQY
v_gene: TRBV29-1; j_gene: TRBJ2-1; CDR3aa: SVEGLAGGPQF
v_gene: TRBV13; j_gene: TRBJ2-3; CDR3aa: ASSPGRGDRVPDTQY
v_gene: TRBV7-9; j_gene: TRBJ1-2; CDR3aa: ASSLAPSGVYGYT
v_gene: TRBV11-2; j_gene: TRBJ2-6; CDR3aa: ASSWREAAGANVLT
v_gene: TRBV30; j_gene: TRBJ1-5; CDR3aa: AWGTGRGNNQPQH
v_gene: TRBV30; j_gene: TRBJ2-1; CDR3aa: AWTSFGTSLSSYNEQF
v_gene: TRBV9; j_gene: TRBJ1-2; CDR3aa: ASSSPRQGLYGYT
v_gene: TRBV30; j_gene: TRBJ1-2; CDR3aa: AWSVVVSYGYT
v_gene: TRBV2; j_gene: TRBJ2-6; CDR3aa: ASSTYRVGANVLT
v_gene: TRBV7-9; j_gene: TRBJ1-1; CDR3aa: ASRPSGGAEAF
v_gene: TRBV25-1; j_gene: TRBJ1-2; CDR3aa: ASSESGYGYT
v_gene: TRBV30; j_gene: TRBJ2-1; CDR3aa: AWSTGLAGTGEQF
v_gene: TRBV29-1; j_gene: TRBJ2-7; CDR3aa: SADGSGGGDEQY
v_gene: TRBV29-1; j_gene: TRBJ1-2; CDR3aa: SVGPQDYGYT
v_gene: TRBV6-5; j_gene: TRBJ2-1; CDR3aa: ASSWDSSYNEQF
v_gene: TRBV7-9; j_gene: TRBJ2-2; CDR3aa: AGERDSNLSGELF
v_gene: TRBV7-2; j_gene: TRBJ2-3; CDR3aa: ASSLVGGRRRTDTQY
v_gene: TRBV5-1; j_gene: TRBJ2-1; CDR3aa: ASSYRQESDEQF
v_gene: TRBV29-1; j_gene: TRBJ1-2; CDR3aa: SVSDRDYGYT
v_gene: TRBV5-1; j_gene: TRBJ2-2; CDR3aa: ASSLETQGNTGELF
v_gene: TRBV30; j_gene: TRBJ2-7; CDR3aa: AWNNYAYEQY
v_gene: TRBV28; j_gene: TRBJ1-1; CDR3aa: ASRLQVTEAF
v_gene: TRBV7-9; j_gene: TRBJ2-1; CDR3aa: ASSLVLAGGYEQF
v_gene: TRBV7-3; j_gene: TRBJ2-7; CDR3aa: ASSSRTGDEQY
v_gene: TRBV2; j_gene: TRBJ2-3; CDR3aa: ASRGLSSTDTQY
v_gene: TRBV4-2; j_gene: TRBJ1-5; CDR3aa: ASSPDRESTQPQH
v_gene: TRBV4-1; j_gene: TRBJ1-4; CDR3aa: ASSRLPGTNEKLF
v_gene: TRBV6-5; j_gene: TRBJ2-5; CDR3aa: AVHTFQETQY
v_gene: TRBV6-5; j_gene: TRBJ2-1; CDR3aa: ASGWGTGSSYNEQF
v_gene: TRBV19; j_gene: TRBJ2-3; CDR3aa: ASSSGDRDTQY
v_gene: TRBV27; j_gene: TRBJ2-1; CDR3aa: ASSTDRGDSNEQF
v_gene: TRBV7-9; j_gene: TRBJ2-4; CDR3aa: ASSLLENIQY